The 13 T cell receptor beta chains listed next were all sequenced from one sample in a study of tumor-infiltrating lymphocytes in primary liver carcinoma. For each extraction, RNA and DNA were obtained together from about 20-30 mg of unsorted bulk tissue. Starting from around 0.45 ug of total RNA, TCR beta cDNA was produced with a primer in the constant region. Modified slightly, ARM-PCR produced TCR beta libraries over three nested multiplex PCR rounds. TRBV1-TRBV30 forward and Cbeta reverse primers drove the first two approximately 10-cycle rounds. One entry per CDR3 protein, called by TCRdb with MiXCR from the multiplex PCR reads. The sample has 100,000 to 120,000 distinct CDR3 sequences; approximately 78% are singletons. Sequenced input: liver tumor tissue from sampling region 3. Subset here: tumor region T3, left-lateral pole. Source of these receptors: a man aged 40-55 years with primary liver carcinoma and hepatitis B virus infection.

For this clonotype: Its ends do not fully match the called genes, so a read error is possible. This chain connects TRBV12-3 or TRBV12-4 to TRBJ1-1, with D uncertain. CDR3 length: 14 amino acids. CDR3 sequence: CASSPRTANTEALF. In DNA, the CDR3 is TGTGCCAGTAGTCCACGGACTGCGAACACTGAAGCTCTCTTT.

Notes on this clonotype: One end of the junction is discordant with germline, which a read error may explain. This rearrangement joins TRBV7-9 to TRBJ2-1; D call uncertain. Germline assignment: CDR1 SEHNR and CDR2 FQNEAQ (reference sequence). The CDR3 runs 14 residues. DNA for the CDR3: TGTGCCAGCAACTTATCACTCCCTAGTCGTGAGCAGTTCTTC. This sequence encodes CASNLSLPSREQFF.

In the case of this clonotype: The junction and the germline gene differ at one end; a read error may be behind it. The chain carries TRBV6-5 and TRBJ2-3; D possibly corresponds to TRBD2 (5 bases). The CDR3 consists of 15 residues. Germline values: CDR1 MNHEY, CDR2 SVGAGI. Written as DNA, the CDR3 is TGTACCAGCAGTTACTCGCCAGTTGGAGGTGATATGCAATATTTT. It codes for CTSSYSPVGGDMQYF.

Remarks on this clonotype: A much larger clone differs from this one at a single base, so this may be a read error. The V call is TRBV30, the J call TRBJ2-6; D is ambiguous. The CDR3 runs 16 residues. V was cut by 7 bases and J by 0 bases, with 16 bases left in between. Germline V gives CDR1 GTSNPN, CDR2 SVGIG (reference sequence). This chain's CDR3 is CALRRKGSSGANVLTF. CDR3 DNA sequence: TGTGCCTTGAGACGGAAGGGTAGCTCTGGGGCCAACGTCCTGACTTTC.

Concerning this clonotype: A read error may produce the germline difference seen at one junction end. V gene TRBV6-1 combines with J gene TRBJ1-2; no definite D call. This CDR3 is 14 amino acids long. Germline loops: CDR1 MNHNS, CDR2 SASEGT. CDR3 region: CASTMVPLNYDYTF. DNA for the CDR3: TGTGCCAGCACCATGGTCCCTCTGAACTATGACTACACCTTC.

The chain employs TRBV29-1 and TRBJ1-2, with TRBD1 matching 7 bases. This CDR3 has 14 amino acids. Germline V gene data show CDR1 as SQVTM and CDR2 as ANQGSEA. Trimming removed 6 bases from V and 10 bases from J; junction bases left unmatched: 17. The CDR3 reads CSVRLDRDMNDYTF. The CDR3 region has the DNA TGCAGCGTCCGCCTTGACAGGGACATGAATGACTACACCTTC.

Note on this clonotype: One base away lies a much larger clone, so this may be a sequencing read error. The CDR3 region has the DNA TGTGCCAGCAGTTACTCGGCGGAGGAGTGGGATAGCAATCAGCCCCAGCATTTT. Amino acid sequence: CASSYSAEEWDSNQPQHF. The rearrangement joins TRBV6-2 or TRBV6-3 to TRBJ1-5; D unresolved. The CDR3 runs to 18 residues. CDR1 MNHEY and CDR2 SVGEGT come from the germline V gene. With 0 bases removed from V and 0 bases from J, the gap between germline ends came to 15 bases.

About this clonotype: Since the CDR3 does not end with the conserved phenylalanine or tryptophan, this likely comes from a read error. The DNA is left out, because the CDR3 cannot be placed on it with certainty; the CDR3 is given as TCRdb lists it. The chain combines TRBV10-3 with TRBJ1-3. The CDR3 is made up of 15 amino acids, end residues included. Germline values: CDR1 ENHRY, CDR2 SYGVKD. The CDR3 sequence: CAISESAASGNTMYL.

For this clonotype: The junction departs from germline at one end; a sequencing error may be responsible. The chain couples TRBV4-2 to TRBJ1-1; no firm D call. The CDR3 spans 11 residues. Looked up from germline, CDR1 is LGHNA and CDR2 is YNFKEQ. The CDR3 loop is CDSSLGIEAFF. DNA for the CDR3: TGTGACAGCAGCCTGGGAATTGAAGCTTTCTTT.

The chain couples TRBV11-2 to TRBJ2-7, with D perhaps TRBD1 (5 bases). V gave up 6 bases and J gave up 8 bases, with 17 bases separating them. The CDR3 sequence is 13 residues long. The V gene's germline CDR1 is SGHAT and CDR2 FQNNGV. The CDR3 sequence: CASSEDTAEKQYF. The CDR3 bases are TGTGCCAGCAGTGAGGACACGGCGGAAAAGCAGTACTTC.

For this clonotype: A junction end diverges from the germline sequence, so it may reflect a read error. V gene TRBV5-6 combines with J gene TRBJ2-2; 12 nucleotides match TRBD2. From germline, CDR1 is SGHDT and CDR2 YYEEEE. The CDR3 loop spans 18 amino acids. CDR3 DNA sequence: TGTCCCAGCAGCTTAATCCTAGCGGGAGGGCCTGGAACCTGGGAGCTGTTTTTT. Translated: CPSSLILAGGPGTWELFF.

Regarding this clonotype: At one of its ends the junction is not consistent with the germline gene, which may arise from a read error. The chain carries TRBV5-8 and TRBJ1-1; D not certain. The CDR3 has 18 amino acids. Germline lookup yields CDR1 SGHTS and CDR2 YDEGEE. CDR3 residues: CVSSSSDTLRGSNNEAFF. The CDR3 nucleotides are TGTGTCAGCAGTTCCTCAGACACCCTGAGAGGTTCGAACAATGAAGCTTTCTTT.

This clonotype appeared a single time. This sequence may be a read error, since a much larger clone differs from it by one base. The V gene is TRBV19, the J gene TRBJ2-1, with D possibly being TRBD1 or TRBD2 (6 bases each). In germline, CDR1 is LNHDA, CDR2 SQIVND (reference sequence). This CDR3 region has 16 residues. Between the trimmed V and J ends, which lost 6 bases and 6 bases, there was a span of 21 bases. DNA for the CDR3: TGTGCCAGTAGGGGGGGAAGGACAGTGGGAGGCAATGAGCAGTTCTTC. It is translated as CASRGGRTVGGNEQFF. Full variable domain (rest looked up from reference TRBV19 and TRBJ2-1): DGGITQSPKYLFRKEGQNVTLSCEQNLNHDAMYWYRQDPGQGLRLIYYSQIVNDFQKGDIAEGYSVSREKKESFPLTVTSAQKNPTAFYLCASRGGRTVGGNEQFFGPGTRLTVL.